The next 4 T cell receptor beta chains were all read from a single sample in a study of PD-L1 blockade in urothelial cancer. The method was immunoSEQ multiplex PCR; TCRdb's version includes in-frame clones alone and lacks a portion of them. Among 70,000 to 75,000 clones listed, 70% to 90% were seen once. Source: PBMCs, taken around atezolizumab (anti-PD-L1) treatment. The receptors were gathered from a man aged 60-69 years with urothelial cancer.

CDR3 sequence reads: CATSRGGQGASEAFF. As DNA, the CDR3 is TGTGCCACCAGCAGAGGGGGACAGGGCGCGTCTGAAGCTTTCTTT. The chain joins TRBV15 to TRBJ1-1; the match to TRBD1 covers 9 bases. The ends lost 1 base at V and 6 bases at J; junction bases unmatched: 6. This CDR3 has 15 residues. Germline loops: CDR1 LNHNV, CDR2 YYDKDF (reference sequence).

The chain employs TRBV7-9 and TRBJ2-6; weak D call: TRBD1 (6 bases). This CDR3 has 17 amino acids. Germline V gene data show CDR1 as SEHNR and CDR2 as FQNEAQ (reference sequence). V shed 5 bases and J shed 3 bases, with 17 bases lying between them. CDR3 sequence (DNA): TGTGCCAGCAGCAGACCGGGACAACCCGTTGGGGCCAACGTCCTGACTTTC. It encodes CASSRPGQPVGANVLTF.

This clone was recorded only once. The chain is built from TRBV5-6 and TRBJ1-1; 8 bases line up with TRBD1. The CDR3 length is 13 residues. Germline loops: CDR1 SGHDT, CDR2 YYEEEE. V lost 3 bases to trimming and J lost 4 bases; unmatched junction nucleotides: 2. The CDR3 sequence: CASSSGGPTEAFF. For the CDR3, the DNA is TGTGCCAGCAGCTCAGGGGGCCCCACTGAAGCTTTCTTT.

This chain connects TRBV7-9 to TRBJ2-7, with a weak D call TRBD2 (5 bases). The V end was cut by 2 bases, the J end by 0 bases, with 11 bases between. CDR3 length: 15 amino acids. CDR1 and CDR2 (germline): SEHNR, FQNEAQ (reference sequence). This CDR3 is CASSLNTGSSYEQYF. CDR3 nucleotides: TGTGCCAGCAGCTTAAACACGGGAAGCTCCTACGAGCAGTACTTC.